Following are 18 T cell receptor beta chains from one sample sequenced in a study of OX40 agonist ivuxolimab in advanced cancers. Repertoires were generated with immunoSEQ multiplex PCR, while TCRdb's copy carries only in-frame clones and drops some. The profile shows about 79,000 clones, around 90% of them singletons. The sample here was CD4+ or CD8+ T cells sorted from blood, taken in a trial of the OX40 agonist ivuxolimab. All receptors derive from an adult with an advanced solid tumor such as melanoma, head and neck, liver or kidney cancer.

The CDR3, as DNA: TGTGCCAGCAGCTTAGTTTCCAGCGGGAGGGCCAAAGGTGAGCAGTTCTTC. Translating it yields CASSLVSSGRAKGEQFF. This rearrangement joins TRBV11-3 to TRBJ2-1, with 10 bases identical to TRBD2. Germline CDR1 is SGHNT and CDR2 is YENEEA. The CDR3 sequence is 17 residues long. V was pared by 1 base and J by 9 bases, with 12 bases of the junction left unmatched.

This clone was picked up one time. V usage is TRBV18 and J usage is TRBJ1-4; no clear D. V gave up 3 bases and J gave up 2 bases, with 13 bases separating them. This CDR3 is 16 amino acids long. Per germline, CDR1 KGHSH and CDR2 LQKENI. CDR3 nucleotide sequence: TGTGCCAGCTCACCGAGGCTAGCGGGGACTAATGAAAAACTGTTTTTT. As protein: CASSPRLAGTNEKLFF.

CDR3 loop: CASSLRTAKGLFF. DNA of the CDR3: TGTGCCAGCAGCCTGCGGACAGCTAAGGGACTGTTTTTT. The J gene is TRBJ1-4, the V gene TRBV11-2, with a weak D call TRBD1 (6 bases). The ends were cut back, 5 bases at V and 13 bases at J, with 17 bases in the middle. Germline CDR1 and CDR2: SGHAT and FQNNGV. There are 13 residues in the CDR3.

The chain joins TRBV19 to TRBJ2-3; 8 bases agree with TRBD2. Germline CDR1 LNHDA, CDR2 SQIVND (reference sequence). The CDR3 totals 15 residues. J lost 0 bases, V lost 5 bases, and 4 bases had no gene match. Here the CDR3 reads CASSPLAASTDTQYF. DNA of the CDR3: TGTGCCAGTAGTCCACTAGCGGCTAGCACAGATACGCAGTATTTT.

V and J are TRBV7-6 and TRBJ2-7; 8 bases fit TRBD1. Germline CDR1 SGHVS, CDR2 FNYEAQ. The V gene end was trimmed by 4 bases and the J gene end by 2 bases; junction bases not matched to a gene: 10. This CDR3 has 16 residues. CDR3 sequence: CASSSHNGQGTYEQYF. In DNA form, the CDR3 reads TGTGCCAGCAGCTCCCACAACGGACAGGGCACCTACGAGCAGTACTTC.

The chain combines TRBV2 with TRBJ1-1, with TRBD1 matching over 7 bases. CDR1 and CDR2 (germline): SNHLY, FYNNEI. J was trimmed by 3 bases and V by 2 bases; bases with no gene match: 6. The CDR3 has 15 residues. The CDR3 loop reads CASSEMDRRDTEAFF. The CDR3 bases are TGTGCCAGCAGTGAAATGGACAGGCGGGACACTGAAGCTTTCTTT.

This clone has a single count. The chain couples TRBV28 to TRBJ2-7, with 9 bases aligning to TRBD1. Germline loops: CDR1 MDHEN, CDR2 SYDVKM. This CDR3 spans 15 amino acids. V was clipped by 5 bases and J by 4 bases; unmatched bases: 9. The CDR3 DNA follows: TGTGCCAGCAGTAATTCCGGGACAGGGACGTACGAGCAGTACTTC. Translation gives CASSNSGTGTYEQYF.

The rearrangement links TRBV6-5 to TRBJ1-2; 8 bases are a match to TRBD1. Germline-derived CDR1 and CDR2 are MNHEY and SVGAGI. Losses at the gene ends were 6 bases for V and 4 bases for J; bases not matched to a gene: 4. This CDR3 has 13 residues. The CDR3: CASRETGVYGYTF. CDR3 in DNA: TGTGCCAGCAGGGAGACAGGGGTCTATGGCTACACCTTC.

DNA of the CDR3: TGTGCCAGCAGTTCCGCGGACAGGGGCGCCTATGGCTACACCTTC. Its translation: CASSSADRGAYGYTF. This chain joins TRBV6-5 and TRBJ1-2, with 9 nucleotides matching TRBD1. Germline-derived CDR1 and CDR2 are MNHEY and SVGAGI. The CDR3 is made up of 15 amino acids. The junction had 7 bases not matched to a gene; V was cut back by 4 bases and J by 4 bases.

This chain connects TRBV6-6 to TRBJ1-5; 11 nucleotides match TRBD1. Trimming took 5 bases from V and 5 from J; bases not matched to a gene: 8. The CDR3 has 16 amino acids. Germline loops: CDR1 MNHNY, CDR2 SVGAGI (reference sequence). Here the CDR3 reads CASSREDRGQDQPQHF. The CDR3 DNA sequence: TGTGCCAGCAGTCGGGAGGACAGGGGGCAGGATCAGCCCCAGCATTTT.

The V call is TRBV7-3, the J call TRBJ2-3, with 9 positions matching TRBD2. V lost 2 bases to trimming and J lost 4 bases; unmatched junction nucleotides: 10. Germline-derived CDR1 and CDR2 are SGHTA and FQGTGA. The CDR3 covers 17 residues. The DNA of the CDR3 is TGTGCCAGCAGCTTAGGGGGCGGGAGGGCCTTAGCAGATACGCAGTATTTT. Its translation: CASSLGGGRALADTQYF.

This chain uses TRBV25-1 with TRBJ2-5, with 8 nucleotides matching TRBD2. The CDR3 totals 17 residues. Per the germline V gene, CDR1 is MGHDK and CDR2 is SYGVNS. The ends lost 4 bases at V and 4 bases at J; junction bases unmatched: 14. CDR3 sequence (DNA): TGTGCCAGCAGTGCAACCCGGGGGGGGTTGTCCGGAGAGACCCAGTACTTC. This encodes CASSATRGGLSGETQYF.

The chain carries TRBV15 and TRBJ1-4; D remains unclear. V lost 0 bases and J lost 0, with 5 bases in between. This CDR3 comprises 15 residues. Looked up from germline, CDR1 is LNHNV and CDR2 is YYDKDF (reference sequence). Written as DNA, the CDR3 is TGTGCCACCAGCAGAGATTCGACAACTAATGAAAAACTGTTTTTT. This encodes CATSRDSTTNEKLFF.

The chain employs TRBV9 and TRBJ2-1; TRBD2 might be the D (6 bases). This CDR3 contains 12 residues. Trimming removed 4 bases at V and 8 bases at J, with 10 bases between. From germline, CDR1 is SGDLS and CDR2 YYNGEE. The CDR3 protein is CASSPTGDEQFF. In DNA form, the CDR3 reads TGTGCCAGCAGCCCGACGGGGGATGAGCAGTTCTTC. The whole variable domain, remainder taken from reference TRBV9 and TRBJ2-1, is DSGVTQTPKHLITATGQRVTLRCSPRSGDLSVYWYQQSLDQGLQFLIQYYNGEERAKGNILERFSAQQFPDLHSELNLSSLELGDSALYFCASSPTGDEQFFGPGTRLTVL.

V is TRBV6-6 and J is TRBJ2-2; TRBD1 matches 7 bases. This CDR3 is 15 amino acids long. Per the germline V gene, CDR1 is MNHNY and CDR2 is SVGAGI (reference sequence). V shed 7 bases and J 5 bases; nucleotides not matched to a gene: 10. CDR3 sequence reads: CASTNWGQTTGELFF. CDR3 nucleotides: TGTGCCAGCACTAATTGGGGACAGACAACCGGGGAGCTGTTTTTT.

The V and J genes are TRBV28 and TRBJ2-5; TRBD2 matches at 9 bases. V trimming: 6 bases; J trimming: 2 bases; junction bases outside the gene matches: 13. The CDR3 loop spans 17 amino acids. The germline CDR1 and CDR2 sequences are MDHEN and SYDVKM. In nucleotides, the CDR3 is TGTGCCAGCAGCTTTCCCCAGGGACTAGCAGGACAAGAGACCCAGTACTTC. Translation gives CASSFPQGLAGQETQYF.

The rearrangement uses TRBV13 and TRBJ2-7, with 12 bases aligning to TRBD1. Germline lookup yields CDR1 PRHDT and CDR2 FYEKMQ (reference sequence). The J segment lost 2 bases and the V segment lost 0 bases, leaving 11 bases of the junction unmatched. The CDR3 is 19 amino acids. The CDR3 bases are TGTGCCAGCAGCTTAGGGTCCGGGACAGGGGGCGGGTTCCCCTACGAGCAGTACTTC. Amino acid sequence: CASSLGSGTGGGFPYEQYF.

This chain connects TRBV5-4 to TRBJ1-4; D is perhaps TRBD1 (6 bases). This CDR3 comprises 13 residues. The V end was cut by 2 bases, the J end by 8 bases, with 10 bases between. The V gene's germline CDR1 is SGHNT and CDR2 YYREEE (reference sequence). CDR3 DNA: TGTGCCAGCAGCTTTCAGGGGAACGAAAAACTGTTTTTT. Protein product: CASSFQGNEKLFF.